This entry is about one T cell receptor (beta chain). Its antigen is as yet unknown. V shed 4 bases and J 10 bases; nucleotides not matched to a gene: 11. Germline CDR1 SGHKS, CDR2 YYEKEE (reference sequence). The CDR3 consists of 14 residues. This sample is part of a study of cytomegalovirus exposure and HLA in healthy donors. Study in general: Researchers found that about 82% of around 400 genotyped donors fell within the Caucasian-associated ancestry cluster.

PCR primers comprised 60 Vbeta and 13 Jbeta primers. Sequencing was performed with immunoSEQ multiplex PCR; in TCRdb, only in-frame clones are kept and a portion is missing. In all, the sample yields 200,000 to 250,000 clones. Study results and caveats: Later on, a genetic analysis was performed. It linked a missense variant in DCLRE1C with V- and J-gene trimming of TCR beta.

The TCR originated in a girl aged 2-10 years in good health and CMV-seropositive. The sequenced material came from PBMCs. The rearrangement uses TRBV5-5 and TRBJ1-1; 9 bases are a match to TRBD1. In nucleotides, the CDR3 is TGTGCCAGCAGCCTTGGCGGGGACAGGGAGTCAGCTTTCTTT. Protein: CASSLGGDRESAFF.